These T cell receptor beta chains were read from a single sample in a study of shared clonotypes between healthy human individuals. The repertoire was sequenced with immunoSEQ multiplex PCR; TCRdb's copy has only in-frame clones and lacks some. Found here are about 2.1 million clones, 80% to 95% of them singletons; the top ten hold about 1.7%. Sequenced input: naive CD8+ T cells from PBMCs. The receptors stem from a man between 18 and 29 years old in good health. Some clones in this sample may be carry-over from other donors' samples. Both conserved end residues are part of each CDR3. The order of the fields is V gene, J gene, clone size, D gene, CDR3 protein, CDR3 DNA. The D gene is left open where the match is weak. Size values are once, few and many counts, or a class for expanded clones, and some rows have none.

TRBV5-4	TRBJ2-1	.	TRBD2	CASSPRGLAGGEQFF	TGTGCCAGCAGCCCAAGAGGTCTAGCGGGAGGCGAGCAGTTCTTC
TRBV19	TRBJ2-7	.	TRBD1	CASIGSGQGANEQYF	TGTGCCAGTATCGGGAGCGGACAGGGGGCGAACGAGCAGTACTTC
TRBV9	TRBJ2-5	.	.	CASSVGRRPDPLETQYF	TGTGCCAGCAGCGTAGGTCGGCGCCCGGACCCGTTGGAGACCCAGTACTTC
TRBV27	TRBJ2-5	once	.	CASSIGSQETQYF	TGTGCCAGCAGTATTGGATCTCAGGAGACCCAGTACTTC
TRBV4-1	TRBJ2-3	.	TRBD2	CASSQLAGITDTQYF	TGCGCCAGCAGCCAACTAGCGGGGATCACAGATACGCAGTATTTT
TRBV30	TRBJ1-2	.	TRBD1	CAWRKDRDNYGYTF	TGTGCCTGGCGAAAGGACAGGGACAACTATGGCTACACCTTC
TRBV11-2	TRBJ2-7	once	TRBD2	CASSLRGRAKDEQYF	TGTGCCAGCAGCTTACGCGGGAGGGCAAAGGACGAGCAGTACTTC
TRBV7-9	TRBJ2-1	.	TRBD1	CASTRTGNPYNEQFF	TGTGCCAGCACCCGGACAGGGAACCCCTACAATGAGCAGTTCTTC
TRBV7-9	TRBJ2-3	.	TRBD2	CASSSTSGRPDTQYF	TGTGCCAGCAGCTCGACTAGCGGGCGCCCAGATACGCAGTATTTT
TRBV6-6	TRBJ2-7	.	.	CASSYSLAVTYEQYF	TGTGCCAGCAGTTACAGCCTAGCTGTCACCTACGAGCAGTACTTC
TRBV4-2	TRBJ2-7	.	TRBD2	CASSASGRAYEQYF	TGTGCCAGCAGCGCTAGCGGGAGGGCCTACGAGCAGTACTTC
TRBV7-9	TRBJ2-5	.	.	CASSLEPGLQETQYF	TGTGCCAGCAGCTTAGAACCGGGACTGCAAGAGACCCAGTACTTC
TRBV9	TRBJ1-6	.	.	CASSVEKGGSPLHF	TGTGCCAGCAGCGTAGAGAAAGGGGGTTCACCCCTCCACTTT
TRBV6-6	TRBJ2-2	.	TRBD2	CASSLLAGRLTGELFF	TGTGCCAGCAGTTTACTAGCGGGGCGTCTCACCGGGGAGCTGTTTTTT
TRBV2	TRBJ2-3	.	.	CASSRGDTQYF	TGTGCCAGCAGTAGGGGAGATACGCAGTATTTT
TRBV27	TRBJ2-7	.	.	CASSLLNALDGDGGLFYEQYF	TGTGCCAGCAGCCTACTCAACGCGTTGGACGGGGACGGGGGTCTGTTTTACGAGCAGTACTTC
TRBV7-9	TRBJ2-3	.	TRBD1	CASSSIISDRAVTQYF	TGTGCCAGCAGCTCAATAATATCCGACAGGGCGGTTACGCAGTATTTT
TRBV28	TRBJ2-7	.	TRBD2	CASSSPGLAGAGSSYEQYF	TGTGCCAGCAGTTCCCCGGGACTAGCGGGAGCTGGAAGCTCCTACGAGCAGTACTTC
TRBV14	TRBJ1-5	.	.	CASSQDPTAGLNQPQHF	TGTGCCAGCAGCCAAGACCCGACTGCAGGCCTCAATCAGCCCCAGCATTTT
TRBV5-1	TRBJ2-3	.	.	CASSLAQLVGTDTQYF	TGCGCCAGCAGCTTGGCGCAACTAGTAGGCACAGATACGCAGTATTTT
TRBV5-1	TRBJ2-1	.	TRBD2	CASSMDGTSGYNEQFF	TGCGCCAGCAGCATGGACGGGACTAGCGGTTACAATGAGCAGTTCTTC
TRBV10-2	TRBJ2-7	.	.	CASSNSGQNWYEQYF	TGCGCCAGCAGTAACTCGGGTCAGAACTGGTACGAGCAGTACTTC
TRBV27	TRBJ2-7	.	.	CASSPDTTEQYF	TGTGCCAGCAGTCCGGACACAACAGAGCAGTACTTC
TRBV19	TRBJ2-7	.	.	CASSIVHQGYEQYF	TGTGCCAGTAGTATAGTCCACCAGGGGTACGAGCAGTACTTC
TRBV18	TRBJ2-1	.	TRBD1	CASSPADRRQQFF	TGTGCCAGCTCACCAGCGGACAGGAGGCAGCAGTTCTTC
TRBV28	TRBJ2-2	.	.	CASSLWAGRALRLFF	TGTGCCAGCAGTTTATGGGCGGGGAGAGCTTTAAGGCTGTTTTTT
TRBV4-2	TRBJ2-7	.	TRBD2	CASSPEGGGRAYEQYF	TGTGCCAGCAGCCCTGAAGGAGGCGGGAGGGCCTACGAGCAGTACTTC
TRBV27	TRBJ2-7	few	TRBD2	CATSRAGEQYF	TGTGCCACCTCTCGGGCGGGAGAACAGTACTTC
TRBV7-2	TRBJ2-7	.	.	CASSPSLGLHEQYF	TGTGCCAGCAGCCCATCCCTAGGCCTCCACGAGCAGTACTTC
TRBV9	TRBJ2-2	once	.	CASSVAEGELFF	TGTGCCAGCAGCGTAGCCGAAGGGGAGCTGTTTTTT
TRBV27	TRBJ2-1	.	TRBD1	CASSPPRQGDRYNEQFF	TGTGCCAGCAGTCCGCCCCGACAGGGAGATCGGTACAATGAGCAGTTCTTC
TRBV4-1	TRBJ2-6	.	TRBD1	CASSQVGQGIKSGANVLTF	TGCGCCAGCAGCCAAGTAGGACAGGGGATTAAGTCTGGGGCCAACGTCCTGACTTTC
TRBV29-1	TRBJ2-1	.	TRBD1	CSVERWRAGQGFYNEQFF	TGCAGCGTTGAGAGATGGAGAGCGGGACAGGGATTCTACAATGAGCAGTTCTTC
TRBV27	TRBJ2-7	once	.	CASSFGYFGYEQYF	TGTGCCAGCAGTTTCGGGTATTTTGGCTACGAGCAGTACTTC
TRBV29-1	TRBJ2-2	.	.	CSVVLGDHGELFF	TGCAGCGTTGTATTAGGTGATCACGGGGAGCTGTTTTTT
TRBV9	TRBJ2-1	.	.	CASSVVQVADEQFF	TGTGCCAGCAGCGTAGTTCAGGTGGCGGATGAGCAGTTCTTC
TRBV5-6	TRBJ1-1	.	.	CASSWGTDTEAFF	TGTGCCAGCAGCTGGGGGACGGACACTGAAGCTTTCTTT
TRBV27	TRBJ2-2	.	.	CASSFRGNTGELFF	TGTGCCAGCAGTTTTCGGGGGAACACCGGGGAGCTGTTTTTT
TRBV7-8	TRBJ2-2	.	.	CASSQGGTGELFF	TGTGCCAGCAGCCAAGGAGGGACCGGGGAGCTGTTTTTT
TRBV4-3	TRBJ2-7	.	TRBD1	CASSQTSGTGISYEQYF	TGCGCCAGCAGCCAAACTTCCGGGACAGGGATCTCCTACGAGCAGTACTTC
TRBV6-4	TRBJ2-3	.	TRBD2	CASSESRLAGLSDTQYF	TGTGCCAGCAGTGAGAGCCGACTAGCGGGGCTCTCGGATACGCAGTATTTT
TRBV4-1	TRBJ1-5	.	.	CASSHGPSASNQPQHF	TGCGCCAGCAGCCACGGCCCCTCGGCTAGCAATCAGCCCCAGCATTTT
TRBV7-2	TRBJ2-7	.	TRBD1	CASSFRDSPYEQYF	TGTGCCAGCAGCTTCCGGGACAGCCCCTACGAGCAGTACTTC
TRBV4-3	TRBJ2-1	.	TRBD2	CASSQDKAGASYEQFF	TGCGCCAGCAGCCAAGATAAAGCGGGAGCTTCGTATGAGCAGTTCTTC
TRBV29-1	TRBJ1-2	.	.	CSVLTTYGYTF	TGCAGCGTTTTGACAACCTATGGCTACACCTTC
TRBV27	TRBJ2-1	.	TRBD2	CASSLGTRSTDEQFF	TGTGCCAGCAGTCTCGGGACTAGAAGTACGGATGAGCAGTTCTTC
TRBV27	TRBJ2-1	.	.	CASSLSSRGEQFF	TGTGCCAGCAGTTTATCAAGCAGGGGTGAGCAGTTCTTC
TRBV11-2	TRBJ1-3	.	.	CASIKLPGSGNTIYF	TGTGCCAGCATCAAACTACCGGGGTCTGGAAACACCATATATTTT
TRBV10-1	TRBJ2-7	.	TRBD1	CASSDRGRGSYEQYF	TGCGCCAGCAGCGACAGGGGCCGTGGATCTTACGAGCAGTACTTC
TRBV9	TRBJ2-2	.	.	CASSVASSPTTGELFF	TGTGCCAGCAGCGTAGCATCTAGCCCGACCACCGGGGAGCTGTTTTTT
TRBV28	TRBJ2-1	.	.	CASSPISGGLYNEQFF	TGTGCCAGCAGCCCCATTAGCGGAGGCCTCTACAATGAGCAGTTCTTC
TRBV7-6	TRBJ1-1	.	TRBD1	CASSSHPGTGVGTEAFF	TGTGCCAGCAGCTCCCATCCCGGGACAGGGGTGGGCACTGAAGCTTTCTTT
TRBV2	TRBJ2-1	.	TRBD2	CASSVWLAGFNEQFF	TGTGCCAGCAGTGTGTGGCTAGCGGGATTCAATGAGCAGTTCTTC
TRBV28	TRBJ2-7	.	.	CASRSPGVYEQYF	TGTGCCAGCAGATCACCAGGGGTATACGAGCAGTACTTC
TRBV14	TRBJ1-4	.	.	CASSQGPETIGGEKLFF	TGTGCCAGCAGCCAAGGACCCGAGACAATTGGAGGAGAAAAACTGTTTTTT
TRBV9	TRBJ1-3	.	.	CASSAGHSSGNTIYF	TGTGCCAGCAGCGCCGGACACAGCTCTGGAAACACCATATATTTT
TRBV9	TRBJ2-3	.	.	CASSPGGTDTQYF	TGTGCCAGCAGCCCCGGGGGCACAGATACGCAGTATTTT
TRBV5-1	TRBJ1-1	.	.	CASSLIGGNTEAFF	TGCGCCAGCAGCTTGATAGGGGGGAACACTGAAGCTTTCTTT
TRBV27	TRBJ2-1	.	TRBD2	CASSFSGRALENEQFF	TGTGCCAGCAGTTTTAGCGGGAGGGCCCTGGAGAATGAGCAGTTCTTC